The rows below give T cell receptor beta chains drawn from one sample of a study of T cell responses to AZD1222 COVID-19 vaccine. The method was immunoSEQ multiplex PCR; TCRdb's version includes in-frame clones alone and lacks a portion of them. The repertoire holds about 96,000 clones, with 85% to 90% as singletons. This specimen was peripheral blood, taken on day 0 of AZD1222 vaccination. The receptor source for this set is an adult in good health. Each CDR3 is given with its conserved first and last residue. The D gene is left open where the match is weak. Clone size, where shown, is once, few, many, or a class for clones that have expanded.

>TRBV5-6|-|TRBJ2-4|-
TGTGCCAGCAGCTTGACGGGCGGAGACATTCAGTACTTC
CASSLTGGDIQYF
>TRBV15|-|TRBJ1-1|-
TGTGCCACCAGCAGATCCCTTTACAACTTGGGACCGAACACTGAAGCTTTCTTT
CATSRSLYNLGPNTEAFF
>TRBV7-9|-|TRBJ2-7|-
TGTGCCAGCAGCCTTGAGGGGCGCGCCGAGCAGTACTTC
CASSLEGRAEQYF
>TRBV9|TRBD1|TRBJ1-2|-
TGTGCCAGCAACAGACAGGGTAACAACTATGGCTACACCTTC
CASNRQGNNYGYTF
>TRBV5-4|-|TRBJ1-2|-
TGTGCCAGCAGCTTGGCCTGGGAGCAGGGGCTGGACTATGGCTACACCTTC
CASSLAWEQGLDYGYTF
>TRBV2|TRBD1|TRBJ1-5|once
TGTGCCAGCAGTCGGGACAGTTATAGCAATCAGCCCCAGCATTTT
CASSRDSYSNQPQHF
>TRBV13|TRBD2|TRBJ2-1|-
TGTGCCAGCAGCTTAGGCGGGCTAGCGGTTCACAATGAGCAGTTCTTC
CASSLGGLAVHNEQFF
>TRBV11-2|TRBD2|TRBJ2-2|-
TGTGCCAGCAGCTTATGGACTAGCGGTAACACCGGGGAGCTGTTTTTT
CASSLWTSGNTGELFF
>TRBV4-1|TRBD1|TRBJ1-2|-
TGCGCCAGCAGCCAACCGACAGGGGGGAGATCTAACTATGGCTACACCTTC
CASSQPTGGRSNYGYTF
>TRBV9|-|TRBJ1-3|-
TGTGCCAGCACTAAGGACTCTGGAAACACCATATATTTT
CASTKDSGNTIYF